The sequence of this T cell receptor beta chain was determined in a study of neurological immune-mediated disorders. TCRdb called the 5' RACE reads again in MiXCR, with one record for every CDR3 protein. The sample yields 75,000 to 85,000 distinct CDR3 sequences, roughly a sixth seen once. Healthy controls comprised blood bank volunteers in Maryland, USA. The unsorted libraries were generated from a total of 2 million PBMCs, which had been stored in RNAlater at -80 C. Germline CDR1 SGHRS, CDR2 YFSETQ. The CDR3 length is 15 residues. After removal of 2 bases from V and 1 base from J, the junction contained 3 bases not matched to a gene. This clonotype has ten or more counts.

Sequenced: PBMCs. The TCR originated in a woman between 35 and 50 years old in good health. The chain has TRBV5-1 and TRBJ1-1; 9 nucleotides line up with TRBD1. Written as DNA, the CDR3 is TGCGCCAGCAGCTTAAGACAGGGGGAGAACACTGAAGCTTTCTTT. It yields the protein CASSLRQGENTEAFF.